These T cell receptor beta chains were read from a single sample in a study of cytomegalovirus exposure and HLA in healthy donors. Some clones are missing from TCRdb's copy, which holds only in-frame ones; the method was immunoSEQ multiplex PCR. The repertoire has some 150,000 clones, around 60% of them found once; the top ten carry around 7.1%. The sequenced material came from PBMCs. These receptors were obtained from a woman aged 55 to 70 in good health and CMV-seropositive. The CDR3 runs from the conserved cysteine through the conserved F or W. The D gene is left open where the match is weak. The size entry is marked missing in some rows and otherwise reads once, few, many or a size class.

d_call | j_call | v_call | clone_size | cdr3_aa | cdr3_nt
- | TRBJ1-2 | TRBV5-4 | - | CASSQPGDPFLNGYTF | TGTGCCAGCAGCCAACCGGGGGACCCCTTCCTAAATGGCTACACCTTC
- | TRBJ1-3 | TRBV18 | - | CASSTGPSPGNTIYF | TGTGCCAGCTCAACCGGGCCTAGCCCTGGAAACACCATATATTTT
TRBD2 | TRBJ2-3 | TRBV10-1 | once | CARSRQGLAGGTDTQYF | TGCGCCAGAAGCCGGCAGGGGCTAGCGGGAGGCACAGATACGCAGTATTTT
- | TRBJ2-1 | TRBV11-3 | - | CASSLGIGLYNEQFF | TGTGCCAGCAGCTTAGGGATCGGACTGTACAATGAGCAGTTCTTC
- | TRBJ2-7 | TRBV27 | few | CASSYRDTTYEQYF | TGTGCCAGCAGTTACCGGGACACAACCTACGAGCAGTACTTC
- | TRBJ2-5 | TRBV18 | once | CASSPRSEGTQYF | TGTGCCAGCTCACCACGATCAGAGGGGACCCAGTACTTC
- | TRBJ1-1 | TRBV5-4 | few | CASSAGYQGYTEAFF | TGTGCCAGCAGCGCGGGATACCAGGGATACACTGAAGCTTTCTTT
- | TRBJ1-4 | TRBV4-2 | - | CASSPQGPSNEKLFF | TGTGCCAGCAGCCCCCAGGGGCCTAGCAATGAAAAACTGTTTTTT
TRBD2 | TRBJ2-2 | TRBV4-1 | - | CASSLIAGSGELFF | TGCGCCAGCAGCCTTATAGCGGGATCCGGGGAGCTGTTTTTT
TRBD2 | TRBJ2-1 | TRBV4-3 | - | CASSHTSGTYNEQFF | TGCGCCAGCAGCCACACTAGCGGGACCTACAATGAGCAGTTCTTC
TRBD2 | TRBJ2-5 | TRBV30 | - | CAWSPGLAGGSETQYF | TGTGCCTGGAGTCCAGGACTAGCGGGAGGGTCAGAGACCCAGTACTTC
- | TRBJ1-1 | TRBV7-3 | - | CASSLAQDTEAFF | TGTGCCAGCAGCTTAGCGCAAGACACTGAAGCTTTCTTT
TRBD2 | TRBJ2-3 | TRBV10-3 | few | CAISGTSGTTDTQYF | TGTGCCATCAGTGGGACTAGCGGGACCACAGATACGCAGTATTTT
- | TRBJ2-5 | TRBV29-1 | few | CSVVPGTQETQYF | TGCAGCGTTGTGCCCGGGACACAAGAGACCCAGTACTTC